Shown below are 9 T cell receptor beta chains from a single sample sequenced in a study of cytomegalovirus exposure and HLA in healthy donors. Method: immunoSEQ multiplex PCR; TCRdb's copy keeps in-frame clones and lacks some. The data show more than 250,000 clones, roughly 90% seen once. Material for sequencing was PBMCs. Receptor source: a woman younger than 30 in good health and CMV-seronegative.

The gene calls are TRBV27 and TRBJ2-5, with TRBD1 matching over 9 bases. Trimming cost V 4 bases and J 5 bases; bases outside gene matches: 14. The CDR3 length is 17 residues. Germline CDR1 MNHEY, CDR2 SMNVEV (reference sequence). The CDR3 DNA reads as TGTGCCAGCAGTTCGGTCTCCGGTGGACAGGGGACGGAGACCCAGTACTTC. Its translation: CASSSVSGGQGTETQYF.

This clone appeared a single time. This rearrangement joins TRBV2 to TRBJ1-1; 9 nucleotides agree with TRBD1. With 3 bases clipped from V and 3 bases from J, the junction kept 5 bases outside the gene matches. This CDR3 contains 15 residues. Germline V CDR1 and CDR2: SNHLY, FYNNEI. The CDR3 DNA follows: TGTGCCAGCAGTGATGGGGGGACAGGGTACACTGAAGCTTTCTTT. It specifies CASSDGGTGYTEAFF.

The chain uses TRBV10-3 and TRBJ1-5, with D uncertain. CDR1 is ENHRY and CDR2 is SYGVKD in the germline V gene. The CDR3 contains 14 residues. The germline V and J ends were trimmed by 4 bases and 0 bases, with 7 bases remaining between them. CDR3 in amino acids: CAISVANSNQPQHF. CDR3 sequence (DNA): TGTGCCATCAGTGTGGCCAATAGCAATCAGCCCCAGCATTTT.

The DNA for the CDR3 is TGTGCCACCAGCAGAGTTCTAGCGGGGGAAGATACGCAGTATTTT. Translating gives CATSRVLAGEDTQYF. The chain joins TRBV15 to TRBJ2-3; 10 nucleotides line up with TRBD2. Trimming took 1 base from V and 5 from J; bases not matched to a gene: 3. This CDR3 is 15 amino acids long. CDR1 and CDR2 from the germline V gene are LNHNV and YYDKDF (reference sequence).

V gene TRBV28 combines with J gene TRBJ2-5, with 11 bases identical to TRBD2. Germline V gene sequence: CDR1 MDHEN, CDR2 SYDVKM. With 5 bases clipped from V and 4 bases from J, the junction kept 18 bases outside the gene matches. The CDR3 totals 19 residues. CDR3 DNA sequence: TGTGCCAGCAGTCCCGGGACTAGCGGAAAAGGGGGGCGAGGAGAGACCCAGTACTTC. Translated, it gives CASSPGTSGKGGRGETQYF.

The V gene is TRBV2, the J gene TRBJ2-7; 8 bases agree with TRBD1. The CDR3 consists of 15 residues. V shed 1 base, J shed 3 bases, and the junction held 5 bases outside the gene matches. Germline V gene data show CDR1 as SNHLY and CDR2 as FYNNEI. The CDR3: CASSEDLGQVYEQYF. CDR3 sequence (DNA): TGTGCCAGCAGTGAAGATTTGGGACAGGTCTACGAGCAGTACTTC.

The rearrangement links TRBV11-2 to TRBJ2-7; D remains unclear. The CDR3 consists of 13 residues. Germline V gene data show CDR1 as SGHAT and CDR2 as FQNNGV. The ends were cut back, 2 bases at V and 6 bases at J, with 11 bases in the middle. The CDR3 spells CASSLFRVSEQYF. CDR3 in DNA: TGTGCCAGCAGCTTATTCCGGGTTTCCGAGCAGTACTTC.

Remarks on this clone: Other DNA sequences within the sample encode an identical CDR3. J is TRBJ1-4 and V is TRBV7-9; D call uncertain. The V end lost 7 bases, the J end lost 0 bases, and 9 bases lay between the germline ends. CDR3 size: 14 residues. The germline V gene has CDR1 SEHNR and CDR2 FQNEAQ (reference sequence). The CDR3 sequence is CASNPGATNEKLFF. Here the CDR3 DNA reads TGTGCCAGCAACCCCGGGGCAACTAATGAAAAACTGTTTTTT. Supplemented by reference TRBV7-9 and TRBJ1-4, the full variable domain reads DTGVSQNPRHKITKRGQNVTFRCDPISEHNRLYWYRQTLGQGPEFLTYFQNEAQLEKSRLLSDRFSAERPKGSFSTLEIQRTEQGDSAMYLCASNPGATNEKLFFGSGTQLSVL.

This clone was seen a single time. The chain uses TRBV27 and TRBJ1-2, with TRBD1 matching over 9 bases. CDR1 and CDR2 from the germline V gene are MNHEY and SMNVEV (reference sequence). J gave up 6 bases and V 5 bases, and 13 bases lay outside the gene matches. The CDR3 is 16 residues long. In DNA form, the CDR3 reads TGTGCCAGCAGTGCCAGGGGTCGAGGGACAGGGAATGGCTACACCTTC. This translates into CASSARGRGTGNGYTF.